Listed here is a single TCR beta chain. What antigen it recognizes has not been identified. No per-base quality is available; no much larger clone lies one base away. The CDR3 holds 15 amino acids from the cysteine to the phenylalanine. The DNA shown is the 45-base CDR3, in frame from base 1. For CDR1 and CDR2, the germline V gene (reference sequence) lists MNHEY and SMNVEV. Trimming removed 2 bases from V and 3 bases from J, leaving 10 bases between the germline ends. The meaning of the sample's time point label: after neoadjuvant nivolumab, at surgical resection. The patients had newly diagnosed stage II-IVA oral cavity squamous cell carcinoma and had not received any prior systemic or radiation treatment. The cohort was composed of patients with HPV-negative, locally advanced oral cavity squamous cell carcinoma. Peripheral blood mononuclear cells were analyzed directly and were not maintained or expanded in culture. Samples were obtained from a longitudinal correlative study of a single-arm phase II trial of neoadjuvant nivolumab in oral cavity squamous cell carcinoma. Genomic DNA-based TCRbeta sequencing was performed on subject-matched pre- and post-treatment PBMCs and tumors from three responders and three non-responders. Peripheral blood mononuclear cells were drawn once before nivolumab treatment and a second time after treatment, when surgery took place. The Maxwell RSC DNA from Cells kit was used to extract genomic DNA from PBMCs.

The data stem from a study of neoadjuvant anti-PD-1 for oral cavity cancer (TCRdb year 2021). The study in broad terms: Before undergoing curative-intent surgical resection, most patients got three to four biweekly nivolumab doses at 3 mg/kg. For patients who did not progress, a fourth nivolumab dose was given around day 43, followed by definitive surgical resection on days 50-56. Under RECIST 1.1, patients with complete response, partial response or stable disease were classed as responders, and patients with progression were classed as non-responders. There were 11 to 13 patients in the parent correlative cohort, and the response rate was less than 40%. Results the study describes overall, beyond this receptor: Higher pretreatment blood TCRbeta clonality and lower post-treatment tumor TCRbeta clonality were correlated with higher pretreatment blood Treg/Th17 ratios. After neoadjuvant nivolumab, non-responders showed significantly higher T cell clonality (Gini index) in PBMCs than responders did. Only a few patients per response group were included in the TCR analyses, and larger cohorts for validation were called for by the authors.

PBMC libraries used mostly about 480 ng of input genomic DNA for deep sequencing, with six replicates per sample. The immunoSEQ hsTCRbeta kit was used to prepare TCRbeta libraries, following the manufacturer's instructions. Sequencing of the completed libraries took place using an Illumina NovaSeq 6000 S4 flow cell after they had been pooled to around 3.3 nM. The authors processed their data as follows. Raw data preprocessing and quality control were performed with the immunoSEQ Analyzer. The analysis was restricted to productive rearrangements, with each unique CDR3 amino acid sequence defining a clonotype. Repertoire clonality was estimated as the Gini-Simpson index, computed with the R package tcR. Student's t test was used to compare Gini indices, and Pearson correlation was used to assess associations with tumor size change. Not all clones reach the TCRdb copy of this immuneACCESS table, which keeps in-frame sequences only. Checked studies attribute under half of the gap to unresolved V genes and leave the rest unexplained. V and J calls and clone size come straight from that table; D and trimming were deduced from the DNA. The sample table shows about 68,000 clones, and about 85% are seen once. Clones ranked in the top ten supply around 3.2% of the sample.

The TCR was taken from a person aged 35-80 years with oral cavity squamous cell carcinoma. The sequencing used PBMCs, collected after nivolumab (anti-PD-1) treatment. The rearrangement joined TRBV27 to TRBJ2-2, with TRBD1 tentatively as D gene (6 bases match). The sequenced DNA is TGTGCCAGCAGTTTAATGGGGGCTTACACCGGGGAGCTGTTTTTT. This encodes CASSLMGAYTGELFF.